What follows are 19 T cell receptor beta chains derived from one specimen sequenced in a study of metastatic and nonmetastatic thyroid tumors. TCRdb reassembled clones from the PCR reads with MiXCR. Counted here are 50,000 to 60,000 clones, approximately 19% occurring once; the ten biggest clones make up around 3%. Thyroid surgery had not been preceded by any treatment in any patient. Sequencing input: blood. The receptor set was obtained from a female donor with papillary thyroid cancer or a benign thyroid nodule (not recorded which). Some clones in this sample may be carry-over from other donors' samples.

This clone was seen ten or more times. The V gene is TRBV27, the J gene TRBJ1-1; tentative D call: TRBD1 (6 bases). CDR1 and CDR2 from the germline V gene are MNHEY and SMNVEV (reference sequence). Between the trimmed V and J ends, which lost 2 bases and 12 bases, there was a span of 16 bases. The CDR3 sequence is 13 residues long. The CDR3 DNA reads TGTGCCAGCAGTTTAATGAGGGGGTACTGGTCTTTCTTT. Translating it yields CASSLMRGYWSFF.

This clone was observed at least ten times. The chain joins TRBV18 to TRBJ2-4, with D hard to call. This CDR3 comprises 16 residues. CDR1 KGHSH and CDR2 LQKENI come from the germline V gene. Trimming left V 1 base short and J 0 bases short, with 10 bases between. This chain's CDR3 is CASSPLGELAKNIQYF. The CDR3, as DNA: TGTGCCAGCTCACCACTAGGAGAATTAGCCAAAAACATTCAGTACTTC.

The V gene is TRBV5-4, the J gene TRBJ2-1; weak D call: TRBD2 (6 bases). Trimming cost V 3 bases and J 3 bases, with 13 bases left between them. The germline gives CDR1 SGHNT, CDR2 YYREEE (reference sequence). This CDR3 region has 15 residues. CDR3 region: CASSSSAAFYNEQFF. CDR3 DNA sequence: TGTGCCAGCAGCTCTAGCGCCGCCTTCTACAATGAGCAGTTCTTC.

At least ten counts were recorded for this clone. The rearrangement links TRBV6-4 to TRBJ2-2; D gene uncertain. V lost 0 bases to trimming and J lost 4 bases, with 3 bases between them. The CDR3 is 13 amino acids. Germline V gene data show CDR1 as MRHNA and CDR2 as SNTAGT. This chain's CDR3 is CASSDSFTGELFF. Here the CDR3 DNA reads TGTGCCAGCAGTGACTCTTTCACCGGGGAGCTGTTTTTT.

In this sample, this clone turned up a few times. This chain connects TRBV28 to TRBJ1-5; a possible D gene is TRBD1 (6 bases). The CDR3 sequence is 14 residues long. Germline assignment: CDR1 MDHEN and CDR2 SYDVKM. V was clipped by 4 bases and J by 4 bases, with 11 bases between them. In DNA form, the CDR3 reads TGTGCCAGCAGTTCCGACAGGCGTAATCAGCCCCAGCATTTT. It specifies CASSSDRRNQPQHF.

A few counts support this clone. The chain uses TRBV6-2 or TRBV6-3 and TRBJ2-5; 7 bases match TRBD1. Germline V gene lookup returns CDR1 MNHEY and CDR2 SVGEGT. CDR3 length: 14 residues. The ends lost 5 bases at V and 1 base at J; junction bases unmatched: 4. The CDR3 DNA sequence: TGTGCCAGCAGTCGACAGGGTCCCCAAGAGACCCAGTACTTC. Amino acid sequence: CASSRQGPQETQYF.

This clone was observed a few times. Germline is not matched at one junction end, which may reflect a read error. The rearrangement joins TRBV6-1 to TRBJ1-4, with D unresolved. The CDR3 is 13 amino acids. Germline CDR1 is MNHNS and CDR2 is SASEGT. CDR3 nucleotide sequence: TGTGCCAGCATTCAGGCGCAAAGCGGAAAACTGCTTTTT. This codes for CASIQAQSGKLLF.

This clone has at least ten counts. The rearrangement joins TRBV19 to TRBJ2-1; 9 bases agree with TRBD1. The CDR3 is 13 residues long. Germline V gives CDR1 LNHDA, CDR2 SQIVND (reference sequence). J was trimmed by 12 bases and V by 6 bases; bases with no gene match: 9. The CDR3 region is CASRGQGLGWQFF. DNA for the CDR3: TGTGCCAGTAGGGGACAGGGATTAGGATGGCAGTTCTTC.

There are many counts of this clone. This CDR3 reads CASRVVWSPLHF. In nucleotides, the CDR3 is TGTGCCAGCAGAGTAGTTTGGTCACCCCTCCACTTT. V and J are TRBV28 and TRBJ1-6; D call uncertain. The length of the CDR3 is 12 residues. CDR1 and CDR2 (germline): MDHEN, SYDVKM. Deletions cut 6 bases from V and 10 bases from J, with 10 bases between.

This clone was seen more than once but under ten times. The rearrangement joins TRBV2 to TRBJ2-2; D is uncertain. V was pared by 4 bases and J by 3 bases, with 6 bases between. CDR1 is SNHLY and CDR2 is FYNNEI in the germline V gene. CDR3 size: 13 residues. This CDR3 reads CASSVYYTGELFF. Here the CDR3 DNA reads TGTGCCAGCAGTGTTTATTACACCGGGGAGCTGTTTTTT.

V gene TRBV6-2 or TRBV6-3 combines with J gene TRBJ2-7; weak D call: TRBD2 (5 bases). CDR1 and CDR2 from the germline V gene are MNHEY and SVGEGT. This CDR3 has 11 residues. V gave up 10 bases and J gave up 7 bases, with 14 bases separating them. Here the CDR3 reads CATGIMGEQYF. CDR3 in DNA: TGTGCCACGGGGATCATGGGGGAGCAGTACTTC.

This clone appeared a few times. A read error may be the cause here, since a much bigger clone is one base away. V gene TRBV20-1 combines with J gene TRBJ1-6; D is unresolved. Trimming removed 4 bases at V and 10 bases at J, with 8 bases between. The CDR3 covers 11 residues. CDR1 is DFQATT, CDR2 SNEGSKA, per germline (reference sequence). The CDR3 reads CSAIIDSPLHF. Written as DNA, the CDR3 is TGCAGTGCTATAATCGACTCACCCCTCCACTTT.

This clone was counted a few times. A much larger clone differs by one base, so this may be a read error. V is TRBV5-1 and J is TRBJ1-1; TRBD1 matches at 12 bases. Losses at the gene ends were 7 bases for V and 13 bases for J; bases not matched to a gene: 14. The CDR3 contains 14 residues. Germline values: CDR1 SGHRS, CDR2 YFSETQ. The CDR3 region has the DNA TGCGCCAGCTCACCTCCCACCGGGACAGGGGGCTTTTTCTTT. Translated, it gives CASSPPTGTGGFFF.

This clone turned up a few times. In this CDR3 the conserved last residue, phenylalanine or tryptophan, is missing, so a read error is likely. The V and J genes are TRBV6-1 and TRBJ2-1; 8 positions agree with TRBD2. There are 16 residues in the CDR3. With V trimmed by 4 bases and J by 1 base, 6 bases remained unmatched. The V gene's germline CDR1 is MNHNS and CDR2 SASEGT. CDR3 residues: CASSGLASGSYNEQFS. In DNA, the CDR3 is TGTGCCAGCAGTGGACTAGCGAGCGGTTCCTACAATGAGCAGTTCTCC.

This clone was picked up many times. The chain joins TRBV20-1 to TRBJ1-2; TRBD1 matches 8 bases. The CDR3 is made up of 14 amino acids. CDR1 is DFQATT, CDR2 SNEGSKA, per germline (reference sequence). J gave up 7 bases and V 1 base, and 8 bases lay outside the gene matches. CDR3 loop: CSARGQGRTGGYTF. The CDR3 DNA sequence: TGCAGTGCTAGAGGACAGGGGAGGACCGGTGGCTACACCTTC.

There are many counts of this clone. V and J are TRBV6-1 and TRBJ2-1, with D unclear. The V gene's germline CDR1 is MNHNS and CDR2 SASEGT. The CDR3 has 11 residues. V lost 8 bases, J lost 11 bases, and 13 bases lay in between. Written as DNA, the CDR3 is TGTGCCAGCGGGGATTATCGCCAGCAGTTCTTC. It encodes CASGDYRQQFF.

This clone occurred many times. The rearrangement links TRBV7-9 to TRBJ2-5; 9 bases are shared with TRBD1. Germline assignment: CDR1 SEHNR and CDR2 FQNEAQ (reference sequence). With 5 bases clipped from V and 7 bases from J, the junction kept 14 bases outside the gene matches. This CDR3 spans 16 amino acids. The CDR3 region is CASSPRGGQGKGTQYF. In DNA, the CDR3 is TGTGCCAGCAGCCCCAGGGGGGGACAGGGAAAGGGGACCCAGTACTTC.

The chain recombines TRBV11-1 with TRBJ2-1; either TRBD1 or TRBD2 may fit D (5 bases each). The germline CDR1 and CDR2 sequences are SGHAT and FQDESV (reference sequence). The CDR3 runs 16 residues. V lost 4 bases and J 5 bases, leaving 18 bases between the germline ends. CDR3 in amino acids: CASSSSAGWGNNEQFF. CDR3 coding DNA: TGTGCCAGCAGCTCCTCCGCGGGTTGGGGGAACAATGAGCAGTTCTTC.

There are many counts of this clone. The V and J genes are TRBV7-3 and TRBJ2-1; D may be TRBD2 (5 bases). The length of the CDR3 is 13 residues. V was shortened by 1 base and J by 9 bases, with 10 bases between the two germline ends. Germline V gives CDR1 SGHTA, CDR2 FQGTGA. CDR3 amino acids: CASSLNGKGEQFF. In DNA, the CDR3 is TGTGCCAGCAGCTTAAACGGGAAGGGTGAGCAGTTCTTC.